The rows below give T cell receptor beta chains drawn from one sample of a study of graft-versus-host responses after intestinal transplantation. Produced via immunoSEQ multiplex PCR; TCRdb's table is partial and in-frame only. The profile covers some 130,000 clones, with 80% to 95% appearing a single time and more than 0.09% taken by the ten largest. No antigen has been identified for these receptors. The sequenced sample was unstimulated CD4+ T cells sorted from spleen or lymph node cells, obtained before intestinal transplant. These receptor sequences come from a human donor who received an intestinal transplant. The CDR3 runs from the conserved cysteine through the conserved F or W. A D gene is named only where the DNA matches it firmly. Rows give clone size only sometimes, using once, few, many, or a class for an expanded clone.

v_gene,abundance,d_gene,j_gene,CDR3aa,CDR3nt
TRBV30,.,.,TRBJ1-2,CAWSVRSYGYTF,TGTGCCTGGAGTGTGCGCAGCTATGGCTACACCTTC
TRBV29-1,.,TRBD1,TRBJ1-1,CSVVRQGGDTEAFF,TGCAGCGTTGTGCGGCAGGGGGGTGACACTGAAGCTTTCTTT
TRBV5-6,.,.,TRBJ1-1,CASSLYRGPEAFF,TGTGCCAGCAGCTTGTACCGGGGCCCTGAAGCTTTCTTT
TRBV6-1,.,.,TRBJ1-1,CASSEAGGENTEAFF,TGTGCCAGCAGTGAAGCGGGTGGGGAGAACACTGAAGCTTTCTTT
TRBV4-2,.,TRBD1,TRBJ2-5,CASSYGTGKETQYF,TGTGCCAGCAGCTACGGGACAGGGAAAGAGACCCAGTACTTC
TRBV6-5,.,TRBD1,TRBJ2-7,CASSFGTATFYEQYF,TGTGCCAGCAGTTTCGGGACAGCTACCTTCTACGAGCAGTACTTC
TRBV28,.,.,TRBJ2-1,CASSPGHIGEQFF,TGTGCCAGCAGTCCCGGGCACATCGGTGAGCAGTTCTTC
TRBV6-4,.,.,TRBJ1-5,CASSDSKKAVHSNQPQHF,TGTGCCAGCAGTGACTCGAAGAAGGCAGTCCATAGCAATCAGCCCCAGCATTTT
TRBV4-2,.,.,TRBJ2-2,CASSQLIGQDNTGELFF,TGTGCCAGCAGCCAATTAATAGGGCAGGATAACACCGGGGAGCTGTTTTTT
TRBV30,once,.,TRBJ1-2,CAWKKSGVEGYGYTF,TGTGCCTGGAAGAAATCAGGGGTTGAGGGCTATGGCTACACCTTC
TRBV19,.,.,TRBJ1-5,CASSRGNQPQHF,TGTGCCAGTAGTCGGGGGAATCAGCCCCAGCATTTT
TRBV19,.,.,TRBJ1-1,CASTQGDMNTEAFF,TGTGCCAGTACCCAAGGGGATATGAACACTGAAGCTTTCTTT
TRBV18,.,.,TRBJ2-7,CASSPLFWDEQYF,TGTGCCAGCTCACCACTATTCTGGGACGAGCAGTACTTC
TRBV2,.,.,TRBJ1-1,CASRETPSEAFF,TGTGCCAGCAGAGAAACACCCTCTGAAGCTTTCTTT
TRBV30,.,.,TRBJ2-1,CAWSQRPRVQFF,TGTGCCTGGAGTCAACGACCGAGGGTGCAGTTCTTC
TRBV28,.,.,TRBJ2-5,CASSPLDRRVETQYF,TGTGCCAGCAGCCCACTTGACAGGAGAGTAGAGACCCAGTACTTC
TRBV30,.,.,TRBJ1-1,CAWSVLGGTEAFF,TGTGCCTGGAGTGTTCTGGGGGGCACTGAAGCTTTCTTT
TRBV25-1,.,.,TRBJ2-1,CASSDGGGSYNEQFF,TGTGCCAGCAGTGATGGAGGGGGATCCTACAATGAGCAGTTCTTC
TRBV7-3,.,.,TRBJ2-5,CASSSGPSGETQYF,TGTGCCAGCAGCTCGGGCCCGAGCGGGGAGACCCAGTACTTC
TRBV6-6,.,TRBD2,TRBJ2-7,CASSREAVYEQYF,TGTGCCAGCTCACGGGAGGCGGTCTACGAGCAGTACTTC
TRBV7-2,.,TRBD2,TRBJ2-5,CASSLGSLAGGPETQYF,TGTGCCAGCAGCTTAGGGAGTCTAGCGGGAGGGCCGGAGACCCAGTACTTC
TRBV6-5,.,.,TRBJ1-5,CASSRDLYSNQPQHF,TGTGCCAGCAGCCGAGATTTGTATAGCAATCAGCCCCAGCATTTT
TRBV28,.,.,TRBJ1-3,CASSQHPDGERYF,TGTGCCAGCAGTCAGCATCCGGACGGGGAACGATATTTT
TRBV6-5,.,.,TRBJ2-3,CASSYSWGRTDTQYF,TGTGCCAGCAGTTACTCTTGGGGAAGGACAGATACGCAGTATTTT
TRBV18,.,TRBD1,TRBJ2-3,CASSPPRGLRTDTQYF,TGTGCCAGCTCACCACCTAGGGGGCTGCGCACAGATACGCAGTATTTT
TRBV6-5,.,.,TRBJ1-4,CASSYATGINEKLFF,TGTGCCAGCAGTTACGCCACAGGGATTAATGAAAAACTGTTTTTT
TRBV19,.,.,TRBJ2-7,CASSRAGSYEQYF,TGTGCCAGTAGTCGGGCAGGCTCCTACGAGCAGTACTTC
TRBV5-1,.,TRBD1,TRBJ1-2,CASSLNTDRGDGYTF,TGCGCCAGCAGCTTAAACACCGACAGGGGTGACGGCTACACCTTC
TRBV2,.,.,TRBJ2-7,CASSERQGGRTQQYF,TGTGCCAGCAGTGAACGGCAGGGGGGACGAACTCAGCAGTACTTC
TRBV19,once,.,TRBJ2-5,CASPTVQETQYF,TGTGCCAGTCCGACGGTACAAGAGACCCAGTACTTC
TRBV7-2,.,TRBD1,TRBJ2-1,CASSYRQGRYNEQFF,TGTGCCAGCAGCTACAGACAGGGCCGATACAATGAGCAGTTCTTC
TRBV30,.,.,TRBJ2-7,CAWSYFQGPWTVRPYSYEQYF,TGTGCCTGGTCCTACTTCCAGGGCCCTTGGACAGTTCGCCCCTATTCCTACGAGCAGTACTTC
TRBV28,.,TRBD1,TRBJ1-3,CASSPGQGPSGNTIYF,TGTGCCAGCAGTCCAGGACAGGGACCCTCTGGAAACACCATATATTTT
TRBV25-1,.,.,TRBJ1-3,CASSGRGGTGNTIYF,TGTGCCAGCAGTGGCAGGGGTGGTACTGGAAACACCATATATTTT